The 32 T cell receptor beta chains given below trace back to one sample, sequenced in a study of blood T cell repertoires in COVID-19. This table comes from immunoSEQ multiplex PCR, and its TCRdb copy is limited to in-frame clones, with some not included. The sample contains roughly 290,000 clones, around nine tenths of which appear only once. Sequenced input: peripheral blood. These receptor sequences come from a woman in her thirties with COVID-19, enrolled during active disease.

The J gene is TRBJ2-1, the V gene TRBV7-3; 9 nucleotides agree with TRBD2. Germline-derived CDR1 and CDR2 are SGHTA and FQGTGA. This CDR3 spans 17 amino acids. The J segment lost 8 bases and the V segment lost 5 bases, leaving 16 bases of the junction unmatched. CDR3 protein: CASSQDRVAGGPDEQFF. CDR3 in DNA: TGTGCCAGCAGCCAAGATAGAGTTGCGGGAGGGCCGGATGAGCAGTTCTTC. Drawing the rest from reference TRBV7-3 and TRBJ2-1, the complete variable domain is GAGVSQTPSNKVTEKGKYVELRCDPISGHTALYWYRQSLGQGPEFLIYFQGTGAADDSGLPNDRFFAVRPEGSVSTLKIQRTERGDSAVYLCASSQDRVAGGPDEQFFGPGTRLTVL.

Comments on this clone: Sequence at one end of the junction differs from germline and may be a read error. The rearrangement links TRBV7-7 to TRBJ2-3; a weak D match, TRBD1 (6 bases). This CDR3 is built from 13 residues. CDR1 and CDR2 from the germline V gene are SSHAT and FNYEAQ (reference sequence). The CDR3 region has the DNA TGTGCTAGCAGCTCAGGGGGCACAGATACGCAGTATTTT. It translates to CASSSGGTDTQYF.

V is TRBV7-9 and J is TRBJ2-7; 9 positions match TRBD1. CDR1 and CDR2 (germline): SEHNR, FQNEAQ (reference sequence). This CDR3 spans 15 amino acids. V shed 5 bases and J 3 bases; nucleotides not matched to a gene: 8. CDR3 in amino acids: CASSPTGGGVYEQYF. The CDR3 nucleotides read TGTGCCAGCAGCCCGACAGGGGGAGGGGTCTACGAGCAGTACTTC.

V gene TRBV28 combines with J gene TRBJ2-1; 13 bases map to TRBD2. The germline V gene encodes CDR1 MDHEN and CDR2 SYDVKM. The CDR3 totals 18 residues. J was trimmed by 1 base and V by 5 bases; bases with no gene match: 8. CDR3 sequence: CASSPGTSGVLSYNEQFF. The CDR3 coding sequence is TGTGCCAGCAGTCCTGGGACTAGCGGGGTGTTGTCCTACAATGAGCAGTTCTTC.

The chain combines TRBV27 with TRBJ2-3, with 8 nucleotides matching TRBD1. This CDR3 is 15 amino acids long. With V trimmed by 6 bases and J by 4 bases, 9 bases remained unmatched. Looked up from germline, CDR1 is MNHEY and CDR2 is SMNVEV (reference sequence). CDR3: CASRSGDRTPDTQYF. The CDR3 DNA is TGTGCCAGCAGATCGGGGGACAGGACTCCAGATACGCAGTATTTT.

This sequence joins TRBV5-1 and TRBJ2-7; TRBD1 matches at 7 bases. The trim removed 4 bases at V and 2 bases at J, leaving 9 bases unmatched. The CDR3 consists of 15 residues. Per germline, CDR1 SGHRS and CDR2 YFSETQ. The CDR3 DNA is TGCGCCAGCAGCCCTGGGACAGCTTTCCCCTACGAGCAGTACTTC. As protein: CASSPGTAFPYEQYF.

This chain joins TRBV19 and TRBJ1-5; 7 positions match TRBD1. CDR1 is LNHDA, CDR2 SQIVND, per germline (reference sequence). Germline trimming cut 9 bases from V and 2 bases from J; bases unmatched to any gene: 13. The CDR3 sequence is 16 residues long. DNA of the CDR3: TGTGCCAGCACAGACGACAGGGAGAGGGGCAATCAGCCCCAGCATTTT. Protein: CASTDDRERGNQPQHF.

CDR3 nucleotides: TGTGCCAGCAGCTCGGGACTAGCGGGAGGCTCCTACGAGCAGTACTTC. This gives the protein CASSSGLAGGSYEQYF. J is TRBJ2-7 and V is TRBV5-4, with 15 bases lining up with TRBD2. The trim removed 3 bases at V and 0 bases at J, leaving 1 base unmatched. The CDR3 has 16 residues. The V gene's germline CDR1 is SGHNT and CDR2 YYREEE (reference sequence).

The CDR3 sequence is CAIRTSGTYEQYF. CDR3 DNA: TGTGCCATCAGGACTAGCGGTACCTACGAGCAGTACTTC. This chain connects TRBV10-3 to TRBJ2-7; 9 nucleotides align to TRBD2. Germline V gene data show CDR1 as ENHRY and CDR2 as SYGVKD. The length of the CDR3 is 13 residues. The J segment lost 2 bases and the V segment lost 6 bases, leaving 2 bases of the junction unmatched.

CDR3 in DNA: TGTGCCAGTAGTATAGGACAGGCCGTACACTATGGCTACACCTTC. Amino acid sequence: CASSIGQAVHYGYTF. The J gene is TRBJ1-2, the V gene TRBV19; the D gene is possibly TRBD1 (6 bases). CDR1 and CDR2 (germline): LNHDA, SQIVND (reference sequence). Trimming pared 1 base from V and 3 bases from J, leaving 12 bases between. The CDR3 runs to 15 residues. Based on the CDR3 plus reference TRBV19 and TRBJ1-2, the full variable domain is DGGITQSPKYLFRKEGQNVTLSCEQNLNHDAMYWYRQDPGQGLRLIYYSQIVNDFQKGDIAEGYSVSREKKESFPLTVTSAQKNPTAFYLCASSIGQAVHYGYTFGSGTRLTVV.

The chain links TRBV28 to TRBJ2-5; D not resolved. The CDR3 is 14 residues long. Germline V CDR1 and CDR2: MDHEN, SYDVKM. The V end lost 2 bases, the J end lost 1 base, and 8 bases lay between the germline ends. CDR3 amino acids: CASSLVPRQETQYF. The CDR3 nucleotides are TGTGCCAGCAGTTTAGTCCCGCGCCAAGAGACCCAGTACTTC.

The chain joins TRBV5-6 to TRBJ2-1; weak D call: TRBD2 (6 bases). Germline V gene data show CDR1 as SGHDT and CDR2 as YYEEEE. The germline V and J ends were trimmed by 0 bases and 3 bases, with 13 bases remaining between them. The CDR3 spans 16 residues. Here the CDR3 DNA reads TGTGCCAGCAGCTTGGCCGGGGGAGGAGACTACAATGAGCAGTTCTTC. Protein: CASSLAGGGDYNEQFF.

The rearrangement uses TRBV2 and TRBJ2-3; TRBD2 might be the D (6 bases). This CDR3 is built from 17 residues. Between the trimmed V and J ends, which lost 4 bases and 6 bases, there was a span of 23 bases. Germline lookup yields CDR1 SNHLY and CDR2 FYNNEI. Here the CDR3 DNA reads TGTGCCAGCAGTGTGCGTCCTAGCGCGGGACCCGTTGATACGCAGTATTTT. This codes for CASSVRPSAGPVDTQYF.

V usage is TRBV27 and J usage is TRBJ1-5; perhaps TRBD1 as D (5 bases). This CDR3 is built from 13 residues. From germline, CDR1 is MNHEY and CDR2 SMNVEV (reference sequence). Written as DNA, the CDR3 is TGTTCGTCGGGCAGGGTTGGGGCACAGCCCCAGCATTTT. This sequence encodes CSSGRVGAQPQHF.

This rearrangement joins TRBV13 to TRBJ1-2, with 9 nucleotides matching TRBD1. This CDR3 region has 14 residues. Losses at the gene ends were 4 bases for V and 6 bases for J; bases not matched to a gene: 6. Germline V gene lookup returns CDR1 PRHDT and CDR2 FYEKMQ (reference sequence). CDR3 nucleotide sequence: TGTGCCAGCAGCTCGGGACAGGGCGTGGATGGCTACACCTTC. This translates into CASSSGQGVDGYTF.

The J gene is TRBJ1-1, the V gene TRBV4-3; possible D gene TRBD1, 6 bases. Trimming left V 0 bases short and J 3 bases short, with 11 bases between. CDR1 is LGHNA and CDR2 is YSLEER in the germline V gene. The CDR3 has 15 residues. This CDR3 reads CASSQDLRTDTEAFF. The CDR3 DNA reads TGCGCCAGCAGCCAAGATCTCCGGACAGACACTGAAGCTTTCTTT.

V gene TRBV5-1 combines with J gene TRBJ1-4; 7 positions agree with TRBD1. Germline-derived CDR1 and CDR2 are SGHRS and YFSETQ. This CDR3 spans 15 amino acids. Losses at the gene ends were 4 bases for V and 6 bases for J; bases not matched to a gene: 9. In DNA form, the CDR3 reads TGCGCCAGCAGCGATTCAGGGGGAACGCATGAAAAACTGTTTTTT. Residues: CASSDSGGTHEKLFF.

The chain combines TRBV2 with TRBJ2-3; 13 nucleotides match TRBD2. This CDR3 comprises 17 residues. Germline-derived CDR1 and CDR2 are SNHLY and FYNNEI. Losses at the gene ends were 4 bases for V and 4 bases for J; bases not matched to a gene: 8. CDR3 sequence: CASSGTSGRAGADTQYF. CDR3 nucleotides: TGTGCCAGCAGTGGCACTAGCGGGAGGGCCGGAGCAGATACGCAGTATTTT. Full variable domain (missing parts from reference TRBV2 and TRBJ2-3): EPEVTQTPSHQVTQMGQEVILRCVPISNHLYFYWYRQILGQKVEFLVSFYNNEISEKSEIFDDQFSVERPDGSNFTLKIRSTKLEDSAMYFCASSGTSGRAGADTQYFGPGTRLTVL.

The chain couples TRBV25-1 to TRBJ1-6, with 9 bases matching TRBD1. The trim removed 6 bases at V and 7 bases at J, leaving 4 bases unmatched. The CDR3 runs to 14 residues. Per the germline V gene, CDR1 is MGHDK and CDR2 is SYGVNS. This CDR3 reads CASRGTGTNSPLHF. As DNA, the CDR3 is TGTGCCAGCAGAGGGACAGGGACCAATTCACCCCTCCACTTT. Together with reference TRBV25-1 and TRBJ1-6, the CDR3 gives the full variable domain: EADIYQTPRYLVIGTGKKITLECSQTMGHDKMYWYQQDPGMELHLIHYSYGVNSTEKGDLSSESTVSRIRTEHFPLTLESARPSHTSQYLCASRGTGTNSPLHFGNGTRLTVT.

The chain is built from TRBV6-6 and TRBJ1-1; D is uncertain. V was clipped by 2 bases and J by 6 bases, with 13 bases between them. Germline V gene sequence: CDR1 MNHNY, CDR2 SVGAGI (reference sequence). The CDR3 has 14 residues. CDR3 nucleotides: TGTGCCAGCAGTTACGTGGACGACGGGGCTGAAGCTTTCTTT. As protein: CASSYVDDGAEAFF.

The CDR3 sequence is CASRLGQGPHEQYF. In DNA, the CDR3 is TGTGCCAGCAGACTGGGACAGGGCCCCCACGAGCAGTACTTC. The rearrangement links TRBV28 to TRBJ2-7; 9 bases map to TRBD1. Germline trimming cut 6 bases from V and 5 bases from J; bases unmatched to any gene: 8. This CDR3 contains 14 residues. CDR1 is MDHEN, CDR2 SYDVKM, per germline.

The chain carries TRBV19 and TRBJ1-5; 8 bases line up with TRBD1. This CDR3 has 15 amino acids. Trimming took 5 bases from V and 1 from J; bases not matched to a gene: 4. Germline-derived CDR1 and CDR2 are LNHDA and SQIVND (reference sequence). The CDR3 here is CASSPTGVSNQPQHF. CDR3 sequence (DNA): TGTGCCAGTAGTCCGACAGGGGTAAGCAATCAGCCCCAGCATTTT.

The genes are TRBV30 and TRBJ1-1; D may be TRBD1 (5 bases). The germline V gene has CDR1 GTSNPN and CDR2 SVGIG (reference sequence). This CDR3 is 14 amino acids long. Trimming took 5 bases from V and 4 from J, leaving 17 bases between them. As DNA, the CDR3 is TGTGCCTGGGGTCCGTTCCGGGGGGGCACTGAAGCTTTCTTT. It specifies CAWGPFRGGTEAFF.

This chain connects TRBV3-1 (or the pseudogene TRBV3-2) to TRBJ2-1; 8 bases match TRBD1. V was pared by 1 base and J by 3 bases, with 5 bases of the junction left unmatched. The CDR3 is 16 amino acids. Germline V gives CDR1 LGHDT, CDR2 YNNKEL (reference sequence). This chain's CDR3 is CASSQVGDRIYNEQFF. DNA for the CDR3: TGTGCCAGCAGCCAAGTTGGGGACAGGATCTACAATGAGCAGTTCTTC.

On this clone itself: The sample has other DNA sequences that encode this CDR3 too. V and J are TRBV30 and TRBJ2-7; no clear D gene. Germline CDR1 is GTSNPN and CDR2 is SVGIG (reference sequence). V lost 3 bases and J 2 bases, leaving 11 bases between the germline ends. The CDR3 contains 13 residues. The CDR3 is CAWSVNRAYEQYF. The CDR3 nucleotides read TGTGCCTGGAGCGTAAACCGGGCCTACGAGCAGTACTTC.

The chain is built from TRBV27 and TRBJ2-3; D is perhaps TRBD1 (5 bases). Per the germline V gene, CDR1 is MNHEY and CDR2 is SMNVEV (reference sequence). V dropped 0 bases and J dropped 7 bases, with 11 bases sitting between them. The CDR3 contains 14 residues. The CDR3, as DNA: TGTGCCAGCAGTTTATCCGCAGGGCTGTATACGCAGTATTTT. The encoded protein is CASSLSAGLYTQYF.

The V gene is TRBV7-2, the J gene TRBJ1-5; D is perhaps TRBD1 (5 bases). Trimming cost V 5 bases and J 6 bases, with 14 bases left between them. This CDR3 contains 14 residues. CDR1 is SGHTA and CDR2 is FQGNSA in the germline V gene. This chain's CDR3 is CASSAERGGQPQHF. CDR3 DNA sequence: TGTGCCAGCAGCGCCGAAAGGGGAGGTCAGCCCCAGCATTTT. Filled out from reference TRBV7-2 and TRBJ1-5, the complete variable domain reads GAGVSQSPSNKVTEKGKDVELRCDPISGHTALYWYRQSLGQGLEFLIYFQGNSAPDKSGLPSDRFSAERTGGSVSTLTIQRTQQEDSAVYLCASSAERGGQPQHFGDGTRLSIL.

This clone was counted a few times. This sequence joins TRBV7-2 and TRBJ1-1; possible D gene TRBD1, 5 bases. V lost 8 bases, J lost 4 bases, and 11 bases lay in between. The CDR3 totals 12 residues. Germline CDR1 and CDR2: SGHTA and FQGNSA. The CDR3 DNA is TGTGCCAGCGCTAGGGGATTCACTGAAGCTTTCTTT. It encodes CASARGFTEAFF.

This CDR3 reads CASSLSRADTQYF. In DNA form, the CDR3 reads TGCGCCAGCAGTTTGTCTCGCGCAGATACGCAGTATTTT. The V gene is TRBV10-1, the J gene TRBJ2-3; no firm D call. Germline V gene lookup returns CDR1 WNHNN and CDR2 SYGVQD (reference sequence). V was trimmed by 5 bases and J by 4 bases, leaving 10 bases between them. This CDR3 contains 13 residues.

The chain recombines TRBV29-1 with TRBJ1-2; D not certain. The CDR3 loop spans 15 amino acids. The V end was cut by 2 bases, the J end by 4 bases, with 17 bases between. Germline V gene sequence: CDR1 SQVTM, CDR2 ANQGSEA. CDR3 residues: CSVETDNLPSYGYTF. The CDR3 DNA is TGCAGCGTTGAAACAGACAACTTACCATCCTATGGCTACACCTTC.

V usage is TRBV7-3 and J usage is TRBJ1-1, with TRBD1 matching over 7 bases. V lost 5 bases, J lost 5 bases, and 11 bases stayed unmatched. The CDR3 runs 15 residues. Germline CDR1 reads SGHTA; CDR2 reads FQGTGA. The CDR3 sequence: CASSRSPGGSTEAFF. The CDR3 coding sequence is TGTGCCAGCAGCCGTAGCCCAGGGGGAAGTACTGAAGCTTTCTTT.

J is TRBJ2-7 and V is TRBV6-4; TRBD2 matches 11 bases. The junction had 8 bases not matched to a gene; V was cut back by 8 bases and J by 2 bases. This CDR3 has 15 amino acids. Germline CDR1 and CDR2: MRHNA and SNTAGT. The CDR3 loop is CASGFGTSGTYEQYF. CDR3 DNA: TGTGCCAGCGGATTTGGGACTAGCGGAACCTACGAGCAGTACTTC.